The rows below give T cell receptor beta chains drawn from one sample of a study of cytomegalovirus exposure and HLA in healthy donors. Some clones are missing from TCRdb's copy, which holds only in-frame ones; the method was immunoSEQ multiplex PCR. The table lists some 56,000 clones, roughly nine tenths of them singletons, with roughly 1.1% in the top ten. Sequencing was performed on PBMCs. The origin of the receptors is a man younger than 35 in good health and CMV-seronegative. The CDR3 runs from the conserved cysteine through the conserved F or W. A D gene is named only where the DNA matches it firmly. Part of the rows lack a size; the others show once, few, many or a class for expanded clones.

V,D,J,size,DNA,CDR3
TRBV5-1,NA,TRBJ2-3,NA,TGCGCCAGCAGTATAAGCACAGATACGCAGTATTTT,CASSISTDTQYF
TRBV11-2,NA,TRBJ1-2,medium-sized,TGTGCCAGCAGCCCCGAGGGGGTTGGCTACACCTTC,CASSPEGVGYTF
TRBV4-2,NA,TRBJ1-2,NA,TGTGCCAGCAGCCAAGAGGCAGGGATCCTATCGTTCCTTAACTATGGCTACACCTTC,CASSQEAGILSFLNYGYTF
TRBV25-1,NA,TRBJ1-2,NA,TGTGCCAGCAGTGATCAACAGACATATGGCTACACCTTC,CASSDQQTYGYTF
TRBV7-2,TRBD2,TRBJ2-7,once,TGTGCCAGCACCCCCATGGGTTCGGGGGGACGCTACGAGCAGTACTTC,CASTPMGSGGRYEQYF
TRBV10-3,NA,TRBJ1-5,NA,TGTGCCTCAGGGGAGTCAGATCGTCAGCCCCAGCATTTT,CASGESDRQPQHF
TRBV27,TRBD2,TRBJ2-2,NA,TGTGCCTCCCGAGCGGGGTCTAACACCGGGGAGCTGTTTTTT,CASRAGSNTGELFF
TRBV2,NA,TRBJ2-5,NA,TGTGCCAGTGAGGGCTTTTCGGAGACCCAGTACTTC,CASEGFSETQYF
TRBV7-2,NA,TRBJ2-7,NA,TGTGCCAGCAGTCAAAGCGAATACCTCTACGAGCAGTACTTC,CASSQSEYLYEQYF
TRBV5-1,NA,TRBJ1-5,NA,TGCGCCAGCAGCCCGGAGGGGTTGTGGCAGCCCCAGCATTTT,CASSPEGLWQPQHF
TRBV23-1,TRBD1,TRBJ2-1,NA,TGCGCCAGCAGTCATCCTAGGGGGCATTCGGTCAATGAGCAGTTCTTC,CASSHPRGHSVNEQFF
TRBV5-6,TRBD1,TRBJ2-2,NA,TGTGCCAGCAGCTTGGTAGGGGGCTCGACCGGGGAGCTGTTTTTT,CASSLVGGSTGELFF
TRBV19,TRBD2,TRBJ2-5,NA,TGTGCCAGTAGTGCCCGGGACTATCACTTTCAAGAGACCCAGTACTTC,CASSARDYHFQETQYF
TRBV19,TRBD2,TRBJ2-1,NA,TGTGCCAGTAGTATAGGAATAGGGCTAGCGGGAGGCTACAATGAGCAGTTCTTC,CASSIGIGLAGGYNEQFF
TRBV9,NA,TRBJ1-1,NA,TGTGCCAGCAGCGCCCAGACAGTAAACACTGAAGCTTTCTTT,CASSAQTVNTEAFF
TRBV5-1,TRBD2,TRBJ2-5,NA,TGCGCCAGCAGCGCTGCTGGGACTAGCGGGAGGCAAGAGACCCAGTACTTC,CASSAAGTSGRQETQYF
TRBV5-6,NA,TRBJ2-3,NA,TGTGCCAGCAGCTTTTGGCCGAACGGGGATACGCAGTATTTT,CASSFWPNGDTQYF
TRBV19,NA,TRBJ2-5,once,TGTGCCAGTAGTGAAGGGGCACAAGAGACCCAGTACTTC,CASSEGAQETQYF
TRBV5-4,TRBD1,TRBJ1-2,NA,TGTGCCAGCAGCCCGGGACAGGGGGTTTCTAACTATGGCTACACCTTC,CASSPGQGVSNYGYTF
TRBV29-1,TRBD2,TRBJ2-5,NA,TGCAGCGTAGCTAGGGGGACTAGCGGAGAGTGGGAGACCCAGTACTTC,CSVARGTSGEWETQYF
TRBV9,NA,TRBJ2-1,NA,TGTGCCAGCACCGGGACATCCGACAATGAGCAGTTCTTC,CASTGTSDNEQFF
TRBV6-5,TRBD1,TRBJ2-7,NA,TGTGCCAGCAGTTACTCACAGGGGAGCTCCTACGAGCAGTACTTC,CASSYSQGSSYEQYF
TRBV28,NA,TRBJ2-7,once,TGTGCCAGCAGTCCCACAGGAGTCTACGAGCAGTACTTC,CASSPTGVYEQYF
TRBV7-2,TRBD1,TRBJ1-2,NA,TGTGCCAGCAGCCAAGACAGGGTTCCGGGCTATGGCTACACCTTC,CASSQDRVPGYGYTF
TRBV19,NA,TRBJ2-7,once,TGTGCCAGTAGCGGGGGGCTAGCGGTCTACGAGCAGTACTTC,CASSGGLAVYEQYF
TRBV19,NA,TRBJ2-5,NA,TGTGCCAGTAGTAGTGGCAGGGGCATCCAGGAGACCCAGTACTTC,CASSSGRGIQETQYF
TRBV27,NA,TRBJ2-7,NA,TGTGCCACCTGGAGGGGTTACGAGCAGTACTTC,CATWRGYEQYF
TRBV5-1,NA,TRBJ1-2,few,TGCGCCAGCAGCTTGGCAGGGACGGGGGGTGGCTACACCTTC,CASSLAGTGGGYTF
TRBV19,NA,TRBJ2-3,NA,TGTGCCAGTAGTATGGTCCCCGGGAAGAGCACAGATACGCAGTATTTT,CASSMVPGKSTDTQYF
TRBV18,NA,TRBJ1-5,NA,TGTGCCAGCTCACCAACCTATAATCAGCCCCAGCATTTT,CASSPTYNQPQHF
TRBV14,TRBD1,TRBJ1-1,NA,TGTGCCAGCAGCCCTTGGGGACAGGTCCCTGAAGCTTTCTTT,CASSPWGQVPEAFF
TRBV13,TRBD1,TRBJ2-7,NA,TGTGCCAGCAGCCAGACAGGGGGCGAGGAGCAGTACTTC,CASSQTGGEEQYF
TRBV5-4,NA,TRBJ2-1,NA,TGTGCCAGCAGCTTGTTTCATAGTATGGATGAGCAGTTCTTC,CASSLFHSMDEQFF
TRBV29-1,TRBD1,TRBJ2-4,NA,TGCAGCGCCGAGGGGACAGGGATTGCCAAAAACATTCAGTACTTC,CSAEGTGIAKNIQYF
TRBV10-2,TRBD2,TRBJ2-4,NA,TGCGCCACCTCGGGACTAGCGGGAACCCTAGCCAAAAACATTCAGTACTTC,CATSGLAGTLAKNIQYF
TRBV7-9,TRBD2,TRBJ2-7,NA,TGTGCCAGCAGCTGGACTAGCGGGAGCTATCACGAGCAGTACTTC,CASSWTSGSYHEQYF
TRBV18,NA,TRBJ2-7,NA,TGTGCCAGCTCACCACCGGGGCACACTTGGCCCTCCGAGCAGTACTTC,CASSPPGHTWPSEQYF
TRBV27,NA,TRBJ1-4,NA,TGTGCCAGCCGGAGAGTTAATGAAAAACTGTTTTTT,CASRRVNEKLFF
TRBV4-1,TRBD2,TRBJ2-2,NA,TGCGCCAGCAGCCAAGAAGGGGACCTAGCGGGATCCGGGGAGCTGTTTTTT,CASSQEGDLAGSGELFF
TRBV9,TRBD2,TRBJ2-3,NA,TGTGCCAGCAGCGGAGGACTAGCGGGAGTCCCAGATACGCAGTATTTT,CASSGGLAGVPDTQYF
TRBV4-2,NA,TRBJ2-7,NA,TGTGCCAGCAGCCAAGATGTGGACTCCTCCTACGAGCAGTACTTC,CASSQDVDSSYEQYF
TRBV5-1,TRBD2,TRBJ2-1,NA,TGCGCCAGCAGCTTGGGACTAGCGGGAGTCAATGAGCAGTTCTTC,CASSLGLAGVNEQFF
TRBV4-3,TRBD2,TRBJ2-5,NA,TGCGCCAGCAGCCAAGGGGCTAGCGGGAGTAGGTATCCCCAAGAGACCCAGTACTTC,CASSQGASGSRYPQETQYF
TRBV29-1,TRBD2,TRBJ2-3,once,TGCAGCGTTAGATTACCGGCTAGCGGGACGAATACGCAGTATTTT,CSVRLPASGTNTQYF
TRBV6-5,TRBD2,TRBJ2-7,NA,TGTGCCAGCAGTTCCCTAGCGGGAGGGCCTTACGAGCAGTACTTC,CASSSLAGGPYEQYF
TRBV28,TRBD2,TRBJ2-7,once,TGTGCCAGCAGTTTCCCAGCGGGAGGGCCGGGAGAGCAGTACTTC,CASSFPAGGPGEQYF
TRBV11-2,TRBD1,TRBJ2-1,NA,TGTGCCAGCAGCTCTACAGGGGGCGCCTACAATGAGCAGTTCTTC,CASSSTGGAYNEQFF
TRBV19,TRBD2,TRBJ2-1,NA,TGTGCCAGTAGTCCCCGGGACAGGTGGTATAGGACTAGCGGGAGGGTATACAATGAGCAGTTCTTC,CASSPRDRWYRTSGRVYNEQFF
TRBV25-1,NA,TRBJ2-1,NA,TGTGCCAGCAGTGATCCGGGTAACTACAATGAGCAGTTCTTC,CASSDPGNYNEQFF
TRBV4-1,NA,TRBJ2-7,NA,TGCGCCAGCAGCCAAGCTCAGGGTAGCGGACCCTACGAGCAGTACTTC,CASSQAQGSGPYEQYF
TRBV7-9,NA,TRBJ1-2,NA,TGTGCCAGCAGCCCGGAGGGTAATGGCTACACCTTC,CASSPEGNGYTF
TRBV5-4,NA,TRBJ2-3,NA,TGTGCCAGCAGCTTGGATAGGAGGGGCACAGATACGCAGTATTTT,CASSLDRRGTDTQYF
TRBV11-3,NA,TRBJ2-3,NA,TGTGCCAGCAGCTTAGTTCCGGGGGCAGATACGCAGTATTTT,CASSLVPGADTQYF
TRBV19,NA,TRBJ1-5,NA,TGTGCCAGCACGCGAGGTCGGCAGGGGAACAATCAGCCCCAGCATTTT,CASTRGRQGNNQPQHF
TRBV5-4,TRBD2,TRBJ2-7,NA,TGTGCCAGCAGCAACCTAGCGGGAGGTCCCGGACAATACGAGCAGTACTTC,CASSNLAGGPGQYEQYF